The 9 T cell receptor beta chains presented below share a single source sample, sequenced in a study of Graves' ophthalmopathy and Graves' hyperthyroidism. RNA transcripts provided the template for amplifying TCR beta CDR3 regions. First-round RT-PCR with HTBI primers preceded a second-round multiplex PCR. TCRdb passed the multiplex PCR reads through MiXCR, listing each CDR3 protein once. The repertoire holds approximately 380,000 distinct CDR3 sequences, with around 21% as singletons. Input material: peripheral blood. All receptors derive from a woman aged 18-29 years with stable Graves' hyperthyroidism.

This clonotype was recorded many times. CDR3 nucleotides: TGTGCCAGTATCGACAGGCCGATTAGCAATCAGCCCCAGCATTTT. Translating gives CASIDRPISNQPQHF. The rearrangement links TRBV19 to TRBJ1-5; maybe TRBD1 (6 bases). This CDR3 has 15 amino acids. Germline CDR1 and CDR2: LNHDA and SQIVND (reference sequence). Trimming removed 7 bases at V and 0 bases at J, with 13 bases between. The full variable domain, with the rest looked up from reference TRBV19 and TRBJ1-5, is DGGITQSPKYLFRKEGQNVTLSCEQNLNHDAMYWYRQDPGQGLRLIYYSQIVNDFQKGDIAEGYSVSREKKESFPLTVTSAQKNPTAFYLCASIDRPISNQPQHFGDGTRLSIL.

Note on this clonotype: Since a much larger clone is just one base distant, this may be a read error. The chain is built from TRBV5-1 and TRBJ1-2, with D unresolved. Germline assignment: CDR1 SGHRS and CDR2 YFSETQ. Trimming left V 4 bases short and J 2 bases short, with 12 bases between. This CDR3 region has 14 residues. CDR3 bases: TGCGCCAGCAGCCAAACGAACTCCAACTATGGCTACACCTTC. This encodes CASSQTNSNYGYTF.

At least ten counts were recorded for this clonotype. The gene calls are TRBV25-1 and TRBJ1-1, with a tentative D call TRBD1 (5 bases). The CDR3 sequence is 15 residues long. Trimming removed 4 bases at V and 6 bases at J, with 18 bases between. Germline loops: CDR1 MGHDK, CDR2 SYGVNS. This CDR3 reads CASSVLSSTGAEAFF. CDR3 DNA sequence: TGTGCCAGCAGTGTTCTCAGTTCGACGGGGGCTGAAGCTTTCTTT.

This clonotype came up many times. V usage is TRBV27 and J usage is TRBJ2-5; D may be TRBD1 (6 bases). CDR3 size: 13 residues. Trimming removed 0 bases from V and 4 bases from J, with 6 bases in between. From germline, CDR1 is MNHEY and CDR2 SMNVEV (reference sequence). The CDR3 DNA follows: TGTGCCAGCAGTTTATCGACAGGAGAGACCCAGTACTTC. Protein product: CASSLSTGETQYF.

The table lists this clonotype with many counts. This chain uses TRBV9 with TRBJ1-5; 12 nucleotides align to TRBD1. Per germline, CDR1 SGDLS and CDR2 YYNGEE. The CDR3 has 16 amino acids. Germline trimming cut 4 bases from V and 2 bases from J; bases unmatched to any gene: 4. CDR3 in DNA: TGTGCCAGCAGCCCCGGGACAGGGGGCGGCAATCAGCCCCAGCATTTT. Protein sequence: CASSPGTGGGNQPQHF.

The sample holds a few counts of this clonotype. The rearrangement links TRBV7-3 to TRBJ2-3; tentative D call: TRBD2 (6 bases). Trimming removed 2 bases from V and 0 bases from J, with 15 bases in between. The CDR3 runs 17 residues. Germline V gene data show CDR1 as SGHTA and CDR2 as FQGTGA. CDR3 loop: CASSLFGGITSTDTQYF. As DNA, the CDR3 is TGTGCCAGCAGCTTATTTGGGGGGATTACTAGCACAGATACGCAGTATTTT.

This clonotype was found many times. This chain joins TRBV28 and TRBJ1-5; D perhaps matches TRBD1 (6 bases). Germline loops: CDR1 MDHEN, CDR2 SYDVKM. The V end lost 5 bases, the J end lost 6 bases, and 17 bases lay between the germline ends. CDR3 length: 15 residues. This chain's CDR3 is CASSRPGTPPQPQHF. CDR3 coding DNA: TGTGCCAGCAGTAGGCCGGGGACACCGCCTCAGCCCCAGCATTTT.

This sequence joins TRBV12-3 or TRBV12-4 and TRBJ1-1; 7 bases are a match to TRBD1. V gave up 7 bases and J gave up 5 bases; unmatched junction bases: 10. The CDR3 spans 14 residues. CDR3 region: CASTPTGRRTEAFF. In nucleotides, the CDR3 is TGTGCCAGCACCCCGACAGGGCGGAGGACTGAAGCTTTCTTT.

The V and J genes are TRBV29-1 and TRBJ2-2; either TRBD1 or TRBD2 may supply D (5 bases each). The CDR3 loop spans 15 amino acids. The V gene lost 2 bases and the J gene lost 7 bases, with 17 bases spanning the gap. Looked up from germline, CDR1 is SQVTM and CDR2 is ANQGSEA. CDR3 amino acids: CSVEWDLSPNGELFF. In DNA, the CDR3 is TGCAGCGTTGAATGGGACCTTTCGCCCAACGGGGAGCTGTTTTTT.